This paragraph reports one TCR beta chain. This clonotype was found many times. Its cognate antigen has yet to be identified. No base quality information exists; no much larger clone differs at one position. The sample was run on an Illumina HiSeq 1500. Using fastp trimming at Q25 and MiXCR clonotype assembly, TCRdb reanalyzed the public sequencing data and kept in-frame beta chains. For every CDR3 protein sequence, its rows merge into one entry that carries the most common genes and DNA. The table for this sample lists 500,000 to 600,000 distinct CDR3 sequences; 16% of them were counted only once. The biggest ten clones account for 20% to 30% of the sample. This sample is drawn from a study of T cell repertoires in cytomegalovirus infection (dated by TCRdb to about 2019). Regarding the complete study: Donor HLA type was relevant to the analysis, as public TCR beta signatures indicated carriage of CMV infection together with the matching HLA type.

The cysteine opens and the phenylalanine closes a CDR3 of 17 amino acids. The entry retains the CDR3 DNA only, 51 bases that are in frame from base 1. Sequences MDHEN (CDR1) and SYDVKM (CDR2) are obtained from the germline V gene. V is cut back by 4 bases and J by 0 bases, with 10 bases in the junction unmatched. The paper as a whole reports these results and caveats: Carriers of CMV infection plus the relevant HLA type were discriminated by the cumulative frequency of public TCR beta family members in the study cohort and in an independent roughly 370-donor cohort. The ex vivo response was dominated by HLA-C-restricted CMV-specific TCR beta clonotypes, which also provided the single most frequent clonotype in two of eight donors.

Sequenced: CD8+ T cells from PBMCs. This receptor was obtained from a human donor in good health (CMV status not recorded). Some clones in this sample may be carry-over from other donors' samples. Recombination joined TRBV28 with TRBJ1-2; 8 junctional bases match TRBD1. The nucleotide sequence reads TGTGCCAGCAGTTCCCGGGACAGGCTACCAGCTAACTATGGCTACACCTTC. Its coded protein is CASSSRDRLPANYGYTF.